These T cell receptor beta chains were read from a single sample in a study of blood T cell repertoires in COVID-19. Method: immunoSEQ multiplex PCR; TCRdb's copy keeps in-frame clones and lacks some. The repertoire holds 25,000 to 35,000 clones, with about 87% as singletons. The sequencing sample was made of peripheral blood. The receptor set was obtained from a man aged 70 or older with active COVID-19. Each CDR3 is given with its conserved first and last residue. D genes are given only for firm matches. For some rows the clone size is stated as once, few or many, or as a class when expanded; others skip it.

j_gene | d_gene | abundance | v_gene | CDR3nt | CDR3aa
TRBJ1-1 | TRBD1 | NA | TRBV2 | TGTGCCAGCAGAACCAGGGGGCAGAACACTGAAGCTTTCTTT | CASRTRGQNTEAFF
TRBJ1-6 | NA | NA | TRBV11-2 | TGTGCCAGCAGCTTAGCTGATAGGAGCTCCTATAATTCACCCCTCCACTTT | CASSLADRSSYNSPLHF
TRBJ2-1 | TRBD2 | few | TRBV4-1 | TGCGCCAGCAGCCAAGATCGGGCCGGGACTAGTCTTACCAATGAGCAGTTCTTC | CASSQDRAGTSLTNEQFF
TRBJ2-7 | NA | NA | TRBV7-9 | TGTGCCAGCAGCTTAGCCGTGGAGCAGTACTTC | CASSLAVEQYF
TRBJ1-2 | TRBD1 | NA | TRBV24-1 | TGTGCCACCAGTGATCGACAGGGAAATGGCTACACCTTC | CATSDRQGNGYTF
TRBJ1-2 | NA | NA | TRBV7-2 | TGTGCCAGCAGCTTAGTGGCGGATTATGGCTACACCTTC | CASSLVADYGYTF
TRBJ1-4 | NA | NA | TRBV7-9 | TGTGCCAGCAGCAAGATTACAGGGACTAATGAAAAACTGTTTTTT | CASSKITGTNEKLFF
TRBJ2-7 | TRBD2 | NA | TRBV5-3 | TGTGCCAGAAGCTGTGCTAGCGGTTGCTCCTACGAGCAGTACTTC | CARSCASGCSYEQYF
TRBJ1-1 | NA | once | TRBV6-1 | TGTGCCAGCAGTGAAGCCTTTTCCAGGGTAAAAGCTTTCTTT | CASSEAFSRVKAFF
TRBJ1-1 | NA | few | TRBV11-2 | TGTGCCAGCAGCTTAGACCACCCAGGGCGGGCTTTCTTT | CASSLDHPGRAFF
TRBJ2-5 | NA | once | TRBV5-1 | TGCGCCAGCAGCTTGGTCTCAGGCCCAGGGGTCCAAGAGACCCAGTACTTC | CASSLVSGPGVQETQYF
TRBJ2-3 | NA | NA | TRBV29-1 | TGCAGCGTTGAGCCCAGCCCGGGAACAGATACGCAGTATTTT | CSVEPSPGTDTQYF
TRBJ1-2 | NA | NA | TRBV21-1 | TGTGCCAGCAGCGCCTCGGGGTCGAACTATGGCTACACCTTC | CASSASGSNYGYTF
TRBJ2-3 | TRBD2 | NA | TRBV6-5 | TGTGCCAGCAAAGCGGGGGAGGGCACAGATACGCAGTATTTT | CASKAGEGTDTQYF
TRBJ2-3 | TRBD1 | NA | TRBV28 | TGTGCCAGCAGGCGGACAGGGCTTCTTTCTAGCACAGATACGCAGTATTTT | CASRRTGLLSSTDTQYF
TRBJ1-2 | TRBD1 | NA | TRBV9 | TGTGCCAGCAGCGCTACGAGGCAGGGGGGTGGCTACACCTTC | CASSATRQGGGYTF
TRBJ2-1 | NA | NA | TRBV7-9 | TGTGCCAGCAGCCCGGCCAGAGGGTGGAGCTCCTACAATGAGCAGTTCTTC | CASSPARGWSSYNEQFF
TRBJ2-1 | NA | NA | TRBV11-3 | TGTGCCAGCAGCGCAGGGCAGAGGTGGAGTGAGCAGTTCTTC | CASSAGQRWSEQFF
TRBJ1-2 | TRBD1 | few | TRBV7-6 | TGTGCCAGCAGCCTAGACGTGGGGACAGGGGCTCCTCGCTACACCTTC | CASSLDVGTGAPRYTF
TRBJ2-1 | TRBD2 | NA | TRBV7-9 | TGTGCCAGCAGCTTGGTTCGAGCGGGGGGGCAAAATGAGCAGTTCTTC | CASSLVRAGGQNEQFF
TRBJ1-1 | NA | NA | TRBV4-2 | TGTGCCAGCAGCCAAGACGTTGGGCAGCCCGAAGCTTTCTTT | CASSQDVGQPEAFF
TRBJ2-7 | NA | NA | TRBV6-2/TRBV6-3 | TGTGCCAGCAGTCATTCCCTTGCATCAGGCGAGCAGTACTTC | CASSHSLASGEQYF
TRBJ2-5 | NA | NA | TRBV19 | TGTGCCAGTAGTTCCACTCAGGGATTTCAAGAGACCCAGTACTTC | CASSSTQGFQETQYF
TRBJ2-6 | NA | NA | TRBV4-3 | TGCGCCAGCAGCCAAGATCACAGCTCTGGGGCCAACGTCCTGACTTTC | CASSQDHSSGANVLTF
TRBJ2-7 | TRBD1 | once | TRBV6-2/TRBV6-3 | TGTGCCAGCAGCCTGATCGGGACAGGGAGGCCCACCTCCTACGAGCAGTACTTC | CASSLIGTGRPTSYEQYF
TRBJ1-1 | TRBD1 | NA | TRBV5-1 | TGCGCCAGCAGCTCGAGGAGACAGGGAACTGAAGCTTTCTTT | CASSSRRQGTEAFF
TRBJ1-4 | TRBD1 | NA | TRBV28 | TGTGCCAGCAGCGCACAGACAGGGGGCAATGAAAAACTGTTTTTT | CASSAQTGGNEKLFF
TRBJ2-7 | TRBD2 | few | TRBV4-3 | TGCGCCAGCAGCCAAGATCTGCGGGGGGGTACCTACGAGCAGTACTTC | CASSQDLRGGTYEQYF
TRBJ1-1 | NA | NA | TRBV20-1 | TGCAGTGCTCCTAGGGGGACTGAAGCTTTCTTT | CSAPRGTEAFF
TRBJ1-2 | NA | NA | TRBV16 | TGTGCCAGCAGCCAACCTACAGGGTACGGCTATGGCTACACCTTC | CASSQPTGYGYGYTF
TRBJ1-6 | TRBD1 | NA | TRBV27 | TGTGCCAGCAGTTTAAGGCAGGGGGCATCCCCTTCACCCCTCCACTTT | CASSLRQGASPSPLHF
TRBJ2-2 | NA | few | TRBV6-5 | TGTGCCAGCAGGGGGATTAACAGGTCCCCGGAGCTGTTTTTT | CASRGINRSPELFF
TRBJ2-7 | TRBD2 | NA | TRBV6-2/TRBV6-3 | TGTGCCAGCAGTTATTTTGTGGCCAGATCCGGGGGGGGCAGCTACGAGCAGTACTTC | CASSYFVARSGGGSYEQYF
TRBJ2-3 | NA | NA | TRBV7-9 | TGTGCCAGCAGCTTCCGGGGAGCAGATACGCAGTATTTT | CASSFRGADTQYF
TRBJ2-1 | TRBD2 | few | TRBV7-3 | TGTGCCAGCAGCTCATATAGCGGGGGGGCCAAAGAGGCCTACAATGAGCAGTTCTTC | CASSSYSGGAKEAYNEQFF
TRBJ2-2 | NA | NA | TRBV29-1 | TGCAGCGCCGGACAGTACGCCGGGGAGCTGTTTTTT | CSAGQYAGELFF
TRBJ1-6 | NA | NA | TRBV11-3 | TGTGCCAGCACCAGGGGTAGCTCCTATAATTCACCCCTCCACTTT | CASTRGSSYNSPLHF
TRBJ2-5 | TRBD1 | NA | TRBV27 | TGTGCCAGCAGTCGGCGAGGACAGGGCGGTGTCCCAGAGACCCAGTACTTC | CASSRRGQGGVPETQYF
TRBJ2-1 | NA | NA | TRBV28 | TGTGCCAGCAGGGGGCCGGGTAGTTGGAATGAGCAGTTCTTC | CASRGPGSWNEQFF
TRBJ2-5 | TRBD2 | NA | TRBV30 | TGTGCCTGGAGGGTACGGGGGGAAGAGACCCAGTACTTC | CAWRVRGEETQYF
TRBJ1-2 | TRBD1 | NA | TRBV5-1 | TGCGCCAGCAGCTCGCCGGGACAGGCCCCCCCTGATGGCTACACCTTC | CASSSPGQAPPDGYTF
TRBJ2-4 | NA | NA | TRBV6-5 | TGTGCCAGCAGTCTGACAGAGCTCGCCAAAAACATTCAGTACTTC | CASSLTELAKNIQYF
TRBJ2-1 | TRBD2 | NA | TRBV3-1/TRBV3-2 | TGTGCCAGCAGCGTCGGGAATAGCGGGTACAATGAGCAGTTCTTC | CASSVGNSGYNEQFF
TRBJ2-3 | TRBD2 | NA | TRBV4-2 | TGTGCCAGCAGCCAAGATGCGGGGGGGGCAAATACGCAGTATTTT | CASSQDAGGANTQYF
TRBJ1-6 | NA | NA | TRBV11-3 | TGTGCCAGCAGCTTAGACAGCTATAATTCACCCCTCCACTTT | CASSLDSYNSPLHF
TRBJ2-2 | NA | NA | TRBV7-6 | TGTGCCAGCAGCGCACCTCGCGGAGGGATGGGTTTGGCCGGGGAGCTGTTTTTT | CASSAPRGGMGLAGELFF
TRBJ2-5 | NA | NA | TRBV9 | TGTGCCAGCAGCGTAGCAACTACCGGGACACAACAAGAGACCCAGTACTTC | CASSVATTGTQQETQYF
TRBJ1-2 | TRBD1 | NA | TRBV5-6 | TGTGCCAGCAGCACTAGGGACAGGGGGTTGCGGTATGGCTACACCTTC | CASSTRDRGLRYGYTF
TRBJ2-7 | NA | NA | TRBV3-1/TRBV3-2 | TGTGCCAGCAGCCAAGGGGCGGGGACCTACGAGCAGTACTTC | CASSQGAGTYEQYF
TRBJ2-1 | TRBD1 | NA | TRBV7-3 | TGTGCCAGCAGCTCCGGGACAGGGGTCTACAATGAGCAGTTCTTC | CASSSGTGVYNEQFF
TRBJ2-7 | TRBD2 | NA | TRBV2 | TGTGCCAGAGGGGGTAGCGGGGGCGTCCACGAGCAGTACTTC | CARGGSGGVHEQYF
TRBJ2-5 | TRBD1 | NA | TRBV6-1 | TGTGCCAGCAGTGAAGTCGGGTCGGGACAGGGGTTTTCGAAACAAGAGACCCAGTACTTC | CASSEVGSGQGFSKQETQYF
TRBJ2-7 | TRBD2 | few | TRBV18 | TGTGCCAGCTCAGCCAACAGCGGGGTAGGAGTCTACGAGCAGTACTTC | CASSANSGVGVYEQYF
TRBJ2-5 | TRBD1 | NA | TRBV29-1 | TGCAGCGATAGGACAGGGTTAGAGACCCAGTACTTC | CSDRTGLETQYF
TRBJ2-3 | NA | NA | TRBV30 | TGTGCCTGGTCTAGTAGCGGAGATACGCAGTATTTT | CAWSSSGDTQYF
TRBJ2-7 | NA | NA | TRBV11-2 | TGTGCCAGCAGCTTTTCCAGGGTGGGGGAGCAGTACTTC | CASSFSRVGEQYF
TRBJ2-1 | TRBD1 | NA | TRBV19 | TGTGCCAGTAAGAGGGGACAGGGGGAATTCAGTGAGCAGTTCTTC | CASKRGQGEFSEQFF
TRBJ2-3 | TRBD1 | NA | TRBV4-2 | TGTGCCAGCAGCCAAGATGTTGGGACAGGGCCAGATACGCAGTATTTT | CASSQDVGTGPDTQYF